Below, one TCR beta chain is given with its context. Germline V lookup: CDR1 SGHRS, CDR2 YFSETQ. The CDR3 sequence is 15 residues long. Trimming took 0 bases from V and 3 from J, leaving 12 bases between them. The data are from a study of blood T cell repertoires in COVID-19. As for the study in general: The origin of the acute and convalescent COVID-19 samples was the United States, Italy and Spain. PBMCs, B-cell-depleted T cells, or T cells were the source of the cDNA or gDNA that made up the material.

Per the original data handling: Reference gene primer amplification gave estimated nucleated cell counts. TCRdb keeps only in-frame clones here, not all; method: immunoSEQ multiplex PCR. From that table come the V and J calls and clone size; the DNA was used to work out D and trimming. Among roughly 50,000 clones listed, more than 70% were seen once. Sample: peripheral blood. The chain joins TRBV5-1 to TRBJ1-1, with D tentatively TRBD1 (6 bases). The receptor was isolated from a man aged 70-80 years with active COVID-19. CDR3 in DNA: TGCGCCAGCAGCTTGGGGGGTTCAGGGGACACTGAAGCTTTCTTT. Amino acids: CASSLGGSGDTEAFF. Based on the CDR3 plus reference TRBV5-1 and TRBJ1-1, the full variable domain is KAGVTQTPRYLIKTRGQQVTLSCSPISGHRSVSWYQQTPGQGLQFLFEYFSETQRNKGNFPGRFSGRQFSNSRSEMNVSTLELGDSALYLCASSLGGSGDTEAFFGQGTRLTVV.